This TCR beta chain was identified in a study of T cell responses to AZD1222 COVID-19 vaccine. Study-wide results and caveats: The study found Spike-specific TCR breadth and depth rose after two AZD1222 doses. Most donors were white British and more were female, and clonal diversity was possibly underestimated.

Produced via immunoSEQ multiplex PCR; TCRdb's table is partial and in-frame only. The table lists 110,000 or so clones, approximately 90% of them singletons. V lost 1 base and J 5 bases, leaving 3 bases between the germline ends. The length of the CDR3 is 11 residues. Per germline, CDR1 DFQATT and CDR2 SNEGSKA (reference sequence). A word on this clone: As yet, its antigen is unknown. The sample carries other DNA sequences with the same CDR3.

The specimen comprised peripheral blood, sampled on day 0 of AZD1222 vaccination. The receptor's source is an adult in good health. V usage is TRBV20-1 and J usage is TRBJ2-1, with D unclear. This chain's CDR3 is CSARGHNEQFF. CDR3 bases: TGCAGTGCTAGAGGGCACAATGAGCAGTTCTTC.